This T cell receptor beta chain was documented in a study of T cell responses to AZD1222 COVID-19 vaccine. Study background: Doses given second, at about 4 or about 12 weeks, were pooled.

Of note for this clone: What it binds is not known.

Notes on the study in general: Recipients of two AZD1222 doses showed rising Spike-specific TCR breadth and depth. White British donors predominated, females outnumbered males, and clonal diversity was possibly underestimated. Targeting of unmutated variant regions was reportedly seen in nearly half of spike-specific TCRs.

The table came from immunoSEQ multiplex PCR; TCRdb's copy has only in-frame clones and leaves some out. This repertoire shows 150,000 to 200,000 clones, roughly nine tenths found once; its top ten account for approximately 1.5%. The source was peripheral blood, collected on day 0 of AZD1222 vaccination. The receptor's source is an adult in good health.

The CDR3 reads CAWQEGGNSPLHF. CDR3 nucleotide sequence: TGTGCCTGGCAAGAGGGGGGGAATTCACCCCTCCACTTT. The chain combines TRBV30 with TRBJ1-6, with D tentatively TRBD1 (6 bases). V lost 5 bases and J 7 bases, leaving 12 bases between the germline ends. Germline V gene lookup returns CDR1 GTSNPN and CDR2 SVGIG (reference sequence). There are 13 residues in the CDR3.